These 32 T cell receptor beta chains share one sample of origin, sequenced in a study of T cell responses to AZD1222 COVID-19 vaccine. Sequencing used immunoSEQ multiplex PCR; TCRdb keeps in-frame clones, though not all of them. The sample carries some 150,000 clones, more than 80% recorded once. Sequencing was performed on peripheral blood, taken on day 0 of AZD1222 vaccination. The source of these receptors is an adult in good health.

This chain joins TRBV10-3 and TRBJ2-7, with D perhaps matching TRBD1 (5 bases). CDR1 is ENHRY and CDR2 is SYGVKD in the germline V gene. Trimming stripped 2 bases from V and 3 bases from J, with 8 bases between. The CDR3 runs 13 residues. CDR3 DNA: TGTGCCATCAGTGAGAGGGGTGGCTACGAGCAGTACTTC. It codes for CAISERGGYEQYF.

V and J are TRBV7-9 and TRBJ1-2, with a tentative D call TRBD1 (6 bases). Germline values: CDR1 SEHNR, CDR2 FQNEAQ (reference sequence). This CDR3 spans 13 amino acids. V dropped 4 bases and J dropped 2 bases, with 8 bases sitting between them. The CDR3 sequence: CASSSQGNYGYTF. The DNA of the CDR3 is TGTGCCAGCAGCTCCCAGGGGAACTATGGCTACACCTTC.

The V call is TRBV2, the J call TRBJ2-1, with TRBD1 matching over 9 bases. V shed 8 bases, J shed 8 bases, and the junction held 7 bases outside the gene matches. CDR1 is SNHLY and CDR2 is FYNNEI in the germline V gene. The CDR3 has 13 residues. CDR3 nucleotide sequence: TGTGCCAGCGATCGGGACAGGGACGATGAGCAGTTCTTC. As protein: CASDRDRDDEQFF.

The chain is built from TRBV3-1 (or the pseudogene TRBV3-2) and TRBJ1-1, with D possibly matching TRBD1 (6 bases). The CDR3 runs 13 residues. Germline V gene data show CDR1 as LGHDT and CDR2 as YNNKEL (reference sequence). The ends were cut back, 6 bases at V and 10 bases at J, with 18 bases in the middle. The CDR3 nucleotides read TGTGCCAGCAGTGGCAGTATAAGGGGGGTAGCTTTCTTT. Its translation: CASSGSIRGVAFF.

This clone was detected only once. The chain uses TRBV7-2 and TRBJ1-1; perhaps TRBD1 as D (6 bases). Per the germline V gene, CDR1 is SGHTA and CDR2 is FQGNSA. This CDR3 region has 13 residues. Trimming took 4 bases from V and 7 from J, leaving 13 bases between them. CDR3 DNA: TGTGCCAGCAGCTCCTTCGGGGACATTGAAGCTTTCTTT. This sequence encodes CASSSFGDIEAFF.

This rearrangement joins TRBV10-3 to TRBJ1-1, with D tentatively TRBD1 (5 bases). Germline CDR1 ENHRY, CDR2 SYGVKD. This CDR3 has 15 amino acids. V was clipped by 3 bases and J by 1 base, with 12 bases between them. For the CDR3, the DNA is TGTGCCATCAGTGACAGGGCGGCCACGAACACTGAAGCTTTCTTT. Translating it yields CAISDRAATNTEAFF.

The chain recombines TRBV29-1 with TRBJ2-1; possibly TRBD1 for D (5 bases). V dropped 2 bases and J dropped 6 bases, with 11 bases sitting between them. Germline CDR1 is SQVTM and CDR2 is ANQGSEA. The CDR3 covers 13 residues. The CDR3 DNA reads TGCAGCGTTGAACAGGGTGTGGCCAATGAGCAGTTCTTC. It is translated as CSVEQGVANEQFF.

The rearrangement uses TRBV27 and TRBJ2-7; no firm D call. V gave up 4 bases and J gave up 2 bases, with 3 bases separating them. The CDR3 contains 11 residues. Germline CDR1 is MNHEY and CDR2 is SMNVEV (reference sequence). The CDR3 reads CASSSTYEQYF. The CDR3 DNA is TGTGCCAGCAGTTCCACCTACGAGCAGTACTTC.

CDR3 sequence (DNA): TGTGCCAGCAGTGGCTTAGACAATTCACCCCTCCACTTT. Its protein is CASSGLDNSPLHF. This sequence joins TRBV25-1 and TRBJ1-6; D is uncertain. The CDR3 has 13 amino acids. The V gene's germline CDR1 is MGHDK and CDR2 SYGVNS. V lost 4 bases and J lost 7, with 8 bases in between.

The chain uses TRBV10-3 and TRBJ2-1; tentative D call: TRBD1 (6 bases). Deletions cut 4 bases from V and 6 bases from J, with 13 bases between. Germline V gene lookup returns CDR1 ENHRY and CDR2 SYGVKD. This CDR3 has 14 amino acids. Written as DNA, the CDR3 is TGTGCCATCAGTGCACAGGGTTGGGGCAATGAGCAGTTCTTC. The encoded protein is CAISAQGWGNEQFF.

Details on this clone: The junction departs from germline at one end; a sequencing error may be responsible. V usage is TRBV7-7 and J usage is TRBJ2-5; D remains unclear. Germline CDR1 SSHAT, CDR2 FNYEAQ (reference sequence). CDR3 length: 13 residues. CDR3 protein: CASSDNPWETQYF. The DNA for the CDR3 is TGTGCTAGCAGCGATAACCCGTGGGAGACCCAGTACTTC.

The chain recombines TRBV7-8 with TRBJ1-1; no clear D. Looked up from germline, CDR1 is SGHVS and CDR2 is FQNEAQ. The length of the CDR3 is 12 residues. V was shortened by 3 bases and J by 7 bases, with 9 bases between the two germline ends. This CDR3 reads CASSLIQGEAFF. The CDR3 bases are TGTGCCAGCAGCTTGATTCAAGGTGAAGCTTTCTTT.

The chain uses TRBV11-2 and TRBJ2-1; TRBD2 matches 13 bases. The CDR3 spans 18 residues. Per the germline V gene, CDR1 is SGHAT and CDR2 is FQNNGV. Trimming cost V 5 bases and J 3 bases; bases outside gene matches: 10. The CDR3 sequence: CASSPRTSGRVYYNEQFF. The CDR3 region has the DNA TGTGCCAGCAGCCCCAGGACTAGCGGGAGAGTGTACTACAATGAGCAGTTCTTC. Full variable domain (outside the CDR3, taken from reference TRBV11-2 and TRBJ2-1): EAGVAQSPRYKIIEKRQSVAFWCNPISGHATLYWYQQILGQGPKLLIQFQNNGVVDDSQLPKDRFSAERLKGVDSTLKIQPAKLEDSAVYLCASSPRTSGRVYYNEQFFGPGTRLTVL.

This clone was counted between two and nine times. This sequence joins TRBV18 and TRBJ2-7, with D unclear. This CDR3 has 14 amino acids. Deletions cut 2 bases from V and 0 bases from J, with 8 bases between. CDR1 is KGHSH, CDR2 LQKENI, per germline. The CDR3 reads CASSPIPRSYEQYF. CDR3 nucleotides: TGTGCCAGCTCACCAATACCGCGCTCCTACGAGCAGTACTTC.

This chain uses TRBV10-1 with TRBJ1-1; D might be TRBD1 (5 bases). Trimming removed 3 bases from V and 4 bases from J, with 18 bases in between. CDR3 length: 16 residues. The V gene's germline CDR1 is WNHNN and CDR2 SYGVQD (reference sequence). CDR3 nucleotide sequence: TGCGCCAGCAGTGAACTGTGGCCGGAGGGGAGCACTGAAGCTTTCTTT. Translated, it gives CASSELWPEGSTEAFF.

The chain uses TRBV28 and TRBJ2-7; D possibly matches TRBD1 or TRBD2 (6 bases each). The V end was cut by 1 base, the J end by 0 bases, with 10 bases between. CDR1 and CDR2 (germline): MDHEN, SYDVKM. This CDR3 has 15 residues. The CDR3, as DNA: TGTGCCAGCAGTTTATTAGGGGGGAACTCCTACGAGCAGTACTTC. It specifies CASSLLGGNSYEQYF.

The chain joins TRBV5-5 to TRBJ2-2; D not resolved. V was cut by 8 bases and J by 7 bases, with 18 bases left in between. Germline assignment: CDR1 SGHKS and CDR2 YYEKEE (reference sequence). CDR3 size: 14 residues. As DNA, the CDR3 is TGTGCCAGTTGCGGTCCCGACTTTTTCGGGGAGCTGTTTTTT. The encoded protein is CASCGPDFFGELFF.

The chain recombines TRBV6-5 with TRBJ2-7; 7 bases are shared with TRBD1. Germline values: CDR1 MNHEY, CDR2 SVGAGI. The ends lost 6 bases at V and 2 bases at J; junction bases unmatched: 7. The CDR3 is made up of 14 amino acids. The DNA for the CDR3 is TGTGCCAGCAGCGACCGACAGGGCCCCTACGAGCAGTACTTC. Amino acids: CASSDRQGPYEQYF.

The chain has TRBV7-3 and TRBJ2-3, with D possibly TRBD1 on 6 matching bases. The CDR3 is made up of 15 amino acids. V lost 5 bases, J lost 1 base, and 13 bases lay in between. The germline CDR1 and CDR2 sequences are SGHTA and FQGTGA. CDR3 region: CASSQDSPRTDTQYF. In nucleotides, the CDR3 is TGTGCCAGCAGCCAGGACAGTCCCCGCACAGATACGCAGTATTTT.

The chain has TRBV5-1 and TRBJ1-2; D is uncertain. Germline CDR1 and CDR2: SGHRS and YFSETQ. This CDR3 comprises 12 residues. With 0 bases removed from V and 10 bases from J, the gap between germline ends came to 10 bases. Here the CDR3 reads CASSLGLNDYTF. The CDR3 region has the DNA TGCGCCAGCAGCTTGGGGCTAAATGACTACACCTTC.

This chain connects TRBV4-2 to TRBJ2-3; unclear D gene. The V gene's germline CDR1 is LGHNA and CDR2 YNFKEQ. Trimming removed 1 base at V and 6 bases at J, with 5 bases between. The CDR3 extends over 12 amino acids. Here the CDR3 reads CASSQVVDTQYF. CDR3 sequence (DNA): TGTGCCAGCAGCCAAGTCGTTGATACGCAGTATTTT.

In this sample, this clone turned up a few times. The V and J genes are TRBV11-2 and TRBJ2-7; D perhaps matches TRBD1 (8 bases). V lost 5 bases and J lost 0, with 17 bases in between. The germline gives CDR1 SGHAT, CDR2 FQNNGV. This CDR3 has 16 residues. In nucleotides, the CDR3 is TGTGCCAGCAGCCCAGGGGGCGGGAGAAACTCCTACGAGCAGTACTTC. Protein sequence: CASSPGGGRNSYEQYF.

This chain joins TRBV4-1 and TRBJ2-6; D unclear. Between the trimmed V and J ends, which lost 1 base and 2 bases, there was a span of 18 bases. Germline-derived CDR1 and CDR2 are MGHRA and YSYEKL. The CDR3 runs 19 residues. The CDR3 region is CASSQAVLKTRPGANVLTF. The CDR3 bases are TGCGCCAGCAGCCAAGCCGTCCTCAAGACAAGACCTGGGGCCAACGTCCTGACTTTC.

DNA of the CDR3: TGTGCCAGCAATTTTAGACAGGGGTCACCCCTCCACTTT. This encodes CASNFRQGSPLHF. The rearrangement joins TRBV6-5 to TRBJ1-6, with 8 bases identical to TRBD1. Per the germline V gene, CDR1 is MNHEY and CDR2 is SVGAGI. V shed 7 bases and J 10 bases; nucleotides not matched to a gene: 6. The CDR3 length is 13 residues.

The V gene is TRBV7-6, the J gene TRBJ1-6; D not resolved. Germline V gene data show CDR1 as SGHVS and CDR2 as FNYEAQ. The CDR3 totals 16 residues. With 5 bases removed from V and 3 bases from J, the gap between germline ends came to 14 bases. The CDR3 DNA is TGTGCCAGCAGCGCCGCCACCGGGAGCTATAATTCACCCCTCCACTTT. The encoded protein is CASSAATGSYNSPLHF.

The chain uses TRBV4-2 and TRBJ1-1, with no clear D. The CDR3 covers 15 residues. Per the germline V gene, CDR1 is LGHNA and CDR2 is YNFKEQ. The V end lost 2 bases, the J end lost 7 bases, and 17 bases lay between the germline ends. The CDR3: CASSQSAGEHGEAFF. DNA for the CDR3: TGTGCCAGCAGCCAAAGCGCCGGCGAGCATGGTGAAGCTTTCTTT.

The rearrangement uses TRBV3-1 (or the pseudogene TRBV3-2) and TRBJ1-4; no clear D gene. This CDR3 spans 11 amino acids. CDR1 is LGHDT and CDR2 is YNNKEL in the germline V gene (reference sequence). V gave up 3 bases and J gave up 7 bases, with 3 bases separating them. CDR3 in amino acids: CASSHAEKLFF. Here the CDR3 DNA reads TGTGCCAGCAGCCATGCTGAAAAACTGTTTTTT.

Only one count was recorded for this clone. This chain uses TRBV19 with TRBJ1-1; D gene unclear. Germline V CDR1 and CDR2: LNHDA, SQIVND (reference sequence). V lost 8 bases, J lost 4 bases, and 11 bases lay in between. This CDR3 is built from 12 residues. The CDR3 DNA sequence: TGTGCCAGTGAGGTGAAGGGCACTGAAGCTTTCTTT. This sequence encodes CASEVKGTEAFF.

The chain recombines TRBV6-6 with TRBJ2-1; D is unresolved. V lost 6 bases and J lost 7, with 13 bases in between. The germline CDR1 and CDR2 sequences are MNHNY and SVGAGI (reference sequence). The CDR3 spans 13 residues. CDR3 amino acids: CASRTDVGNEQFF. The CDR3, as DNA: TGTGCCAGCAGGACTGACGTCGGGAATGAGCAGTTCTTC.

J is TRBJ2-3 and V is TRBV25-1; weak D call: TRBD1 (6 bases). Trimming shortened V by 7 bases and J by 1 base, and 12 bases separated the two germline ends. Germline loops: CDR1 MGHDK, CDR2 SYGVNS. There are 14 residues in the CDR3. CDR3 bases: TGTGCCAGCAACCGGGCAGGGGGCACAGATACGCAGTATTTT. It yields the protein CASNRAGGTDTQYF.

The CDR3 region is CASIGQRHEQYF. DNA of the CDR3: TGTGCCAGCATTGGCCAGCGCCACGAGCAGTACTTC. The gene calls are TRBV6-5 and TRBJ2-7; D is unresolved. The CDR3 totals 12 residues. The germline V and J ends were trimmed by 7 bases and 5 bases, with 12 bases remaining between them. Germline assignment: CDR1 MNHEY and CDR2 SVGAGI.

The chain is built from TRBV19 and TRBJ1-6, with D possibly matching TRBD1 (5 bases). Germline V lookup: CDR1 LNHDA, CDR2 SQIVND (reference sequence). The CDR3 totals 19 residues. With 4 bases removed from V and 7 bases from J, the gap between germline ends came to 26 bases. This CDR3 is CASSSQQVMSSGVNSPLHF. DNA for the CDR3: TGTGCCAGTAGTAGCCAACAGGTCATGTCATCCGGTGTCAATTCACCCCTCCACTTT.